The clone carrying this T cell receptor (beta chain) was observed a few times. The antigen remains undetermined. The data belong to a study of cytomegalovirus exposure and HLA in healthy donors. General study findings and limits: Donors were assumed by presence/absence analyses to have roughly uniform sequencing depth. In vitro work confirmed that a few CMV-associated chains recognize CMV antigens. TCR sequences were mostly rare, though some public TCRs occurred in many donors.

The PCR made use of 60 Vbeta and 13 Jbeta primers. Sequencing was performed with immunoSEQ multiplex PCR; in TCRdb, only in-frame clones are kept and a portion is missing. This sample has 100,000 to 150,000 clones, with about 81% found just once. V lost 1 base, J lost 7 bases, and 20 bases lay in between. Germline V lookup: CDR1 SGDLS, CDR2 YYNGEE. CDR3 length equals 16 residues. The V gene is TRBV9, the J gene TRBJ1-1; D remains unclear. The origin of this receptor is a middle-aged man in good health and CMV-seronegative. Material: PBMCs. CDR3 protein: CASSVLDPPGLNEAFF. CDR3 bases: TGTGCCAGCAGCGTATTGGACCCGCCGGGGTTGAATGAAGCTTTCTTT.